The 10 T cell receptor beta chains below all came from one sample that was sequenced in a study of monozygotic twins with inflammatory bowel disease. TCRdb reprocessed the 5' RACE reads and keeps a single row for each CDR3 protein, giving no DNA. The sample's table shows approximately 400,000 distinct CDR3 sequences. The sequenced material came from blood. These receptors came from a human donor with ulcerative colitis or Crohn's disease, or a healthy co-twin of an affected twin (not recorded which).

The chain has TRBV11-2 and TRBJ2-3. The CDR3 has 14 amino acids. The V gene's germline CDR1 is SGHAT and CDR2 FQNNGV. The CDR3 loop reads CASSLFSETDTQYF.

The chain recombines TRBV3-1 with TRBJ1-5; TCRdb's assignment of TRBD1 cannot be checked, as there is no DNA. This CDR3 contains 16 residues. Germline V gene sequence: CDR1 LGHDT, CDR2 YNNKEL (reference sequence). CDR3 sequence: CASSLSGTVTNQPQHF.

The chain recombines TRBV2 with TRBJ2-6. The V gene's germline CDR1 is SNHLY and CDR2 FYNNEI. The CDR3 covers 15 residues. The CDR3 spells CASSLIPSGANVLTF. The complete variable domain, with remaining parts taken from reference TRBV2 and TRBJ2-6, reads EPEVTQTPSHQVTQMGQEVILRCVPISNHLYFYWYRQILGQKVEFLVSFYNNEISEKSEIFDDQFSVERPDGSNFTLKIRSTKLEDSAMYFCASSLIPSGANVLTFGAGSRLTVL.

This chain joins TRBV5-5 and TRBJ2-2; TCRdb returns TRBD2, unconfirmable since there is no DNA. Germline values: CDR1 SGHKS, CDR2 YYEKEE (reference sequence). There are 14 residues in the CDR3. The CDR3 region is CASSLVRYTGELFF. Drawing the rest from reference TRBV5-5 and TRBJ2-2, the complete variable domain is DAGVTQSPTHLIKTRGQQVTLRCSPISGHKSVSWYQQVLGQGPQFIFQYYEKEERGRGNFPDRFSARQFPNYSSELNVNALLLGDSALYLCASSLVRYTGELFFGEGSRLTVL.

This chain connects TRBV7-2 to TRBJ2-3; TCRdb returns TRBD1, unconfirmable since there is no DNA. Germline CDR1 is SGHTA and CDR2 is FQGNSA. This CDR3 comprises 17 residues. CDR3 sequence: CASSFRTGSSSTDTQYF.

The genes are TRBV11-2 and TRBJ1-6. Germline assignment: CDR1 SGHAT and CDR2 FQNNGV. The CDR3 covers 15 residues. CDR3 protein: CASSLDPGSNSPLHF.

The chain couples TRBV5-1 to TRBJ1-5. This CDR3 region has 13 residues. Germline lookup yields CDR1 SGHRS and CDR2 YFSETQ. The CDR3 here is CASSPLGSEPQHF.

The V call is TRBV19, the J call TRBJ1-4; the D gene TCRdb calls, TRBD1, cannot be checked with no DNA. The CDR3 covers 14 residues. In germline, CDR1 is LNHDA, CDR2 SQIVND (reference sequence). The CDR3: CASKNRQGGEKLFF.

The V gene is TRBV28, the J gene TRBJ1-5; with no DNA, the TCRdb D assignment of TRBD1 cannot be verified. The length of the CDR3 is 14 residues. The germline V gene has CDR1 MDHEN and CDR2 SYDVKM. The CDR3 sequence is CASGRQGAYQPQHF.

The chain links TRBV7-9 to TRBJ2-1; the D call of TRBD2 rests on TCRdb alone, since no DNA is present to check it. In germline, CDR1 is SEHNR, CDR2 FQNEAQ (reference sequence). The CDR3 totals 15 residues. The CDR3 loop reads CASSLGLAEVREQFF. The complete variable domain, with remaining parts taken from reference TRBV7-9 and TRBJ2-1, reads DTGVSQNPRHKITKRGQNVTFRCDPISEHNRLYWYRQTLGQGPEFLTYFQNEAQLEKSRLLSDRFSAERPKGSFSTLEIQRTEQGDSAMYLCASSLGLAEVREQFFGPGTRLTVL.